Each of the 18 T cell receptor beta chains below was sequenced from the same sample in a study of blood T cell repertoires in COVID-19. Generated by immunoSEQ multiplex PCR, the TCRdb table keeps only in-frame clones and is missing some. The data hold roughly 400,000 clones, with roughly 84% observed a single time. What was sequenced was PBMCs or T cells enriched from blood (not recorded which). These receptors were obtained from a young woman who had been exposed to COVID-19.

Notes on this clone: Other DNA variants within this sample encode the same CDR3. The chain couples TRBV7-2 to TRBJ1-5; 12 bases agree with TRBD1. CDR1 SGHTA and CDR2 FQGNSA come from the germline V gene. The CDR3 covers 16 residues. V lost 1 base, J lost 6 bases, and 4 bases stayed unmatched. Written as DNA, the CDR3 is TGTGCCAGCAGCTTAGTGGGACAGGGGGCAGGTCAGCCCCAGCATTTT. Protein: CASSLVGQGAGQPQHF.

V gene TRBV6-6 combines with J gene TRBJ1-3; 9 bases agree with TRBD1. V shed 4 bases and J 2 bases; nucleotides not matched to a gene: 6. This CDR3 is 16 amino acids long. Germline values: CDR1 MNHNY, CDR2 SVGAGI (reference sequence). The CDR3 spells CASSWDRVGAGNTIYF. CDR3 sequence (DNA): TGTGCCAGCAGTTGGGACAGGGTTGGGGCTGGAAACACCATATATTTT.

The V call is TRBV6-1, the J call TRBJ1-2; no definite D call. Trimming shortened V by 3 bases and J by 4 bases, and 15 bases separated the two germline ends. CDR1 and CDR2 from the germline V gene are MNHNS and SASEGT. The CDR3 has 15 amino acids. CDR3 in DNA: TGTGCCAGCAGTGAGTCGCGCCCGACGGGCTATGGCTACACCTTC. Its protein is CASSESRPTGYGYTF.

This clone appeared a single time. This CDR3 is CASSADPGDYEQYF. CDR3 bases: TGTGCCAGCAGTGCTGATCCGGGAGACTACGAGCAGTACTTC. The chain joins TRBV27 to TRBJ2-7, with D maybe TRBD2 (6 bases). The V end lost 5 bases, the J end lost 3 bases, and 14 bases lay between the germline ends. Germline loops: CDR1 MNHEY, CDR2 SMNVEV (reference sequence). This CDR3 is built from 14 residues.

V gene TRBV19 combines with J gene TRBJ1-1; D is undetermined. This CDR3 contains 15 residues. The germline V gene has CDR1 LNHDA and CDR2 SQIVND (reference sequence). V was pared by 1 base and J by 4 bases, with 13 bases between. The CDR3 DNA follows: TGTGCCAGTAGTATAGTGGGCGAAGGGAGCACTGAAGCTTTCTTT. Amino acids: CASSIVGEGSTEAFF.

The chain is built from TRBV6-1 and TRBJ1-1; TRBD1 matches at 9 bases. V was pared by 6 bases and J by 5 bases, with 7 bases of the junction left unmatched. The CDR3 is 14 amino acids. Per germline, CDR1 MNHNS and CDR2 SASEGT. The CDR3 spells CASRRQGEGTEAFF. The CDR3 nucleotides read TGTGCCAGCAGGCGACAGGGGGAAGGAACTGAAGCTTTCTTT.

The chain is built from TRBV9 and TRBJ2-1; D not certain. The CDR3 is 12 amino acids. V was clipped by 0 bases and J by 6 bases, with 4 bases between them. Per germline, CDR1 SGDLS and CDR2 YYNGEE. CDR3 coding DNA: TGTGCCAGCAGCGTAGCTGTCAATGAGCAGTTCTTC. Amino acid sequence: CASSVAVNEQFF.

The CDR3 bases are TGTGCCAGCACAGCTGGGACAGGGGGGATCGAGCAGTACTTC. Its translation: CASTAGTGGIEQYF. V and J are TRBV2 and TRBJ2-7; 11 bases are shared with TRBD1. V lost 7 bases to trimming and J lost 6 bases; unmatched junction nucleotides: 8. Germline lookup yields CDR1 SNHLY and CDR2 FYNNEI. The CDR3 covers 14 residues.

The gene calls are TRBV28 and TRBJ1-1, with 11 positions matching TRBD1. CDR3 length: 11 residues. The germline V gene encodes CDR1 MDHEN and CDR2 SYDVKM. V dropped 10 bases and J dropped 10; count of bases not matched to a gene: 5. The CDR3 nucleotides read TGTGCCATCGGGACAGGGGGAATAGCTTTCTTT. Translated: CAIGTGGIAFF.

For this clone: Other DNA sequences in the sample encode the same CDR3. The CDR3 coding sequence is TGTGCCAGCAGTGTCCAGGGTGCCTATGGCTACACCTTC. It translates to CASSVQGAYGYTF. The gene calls are TRBV28 and TRBJ1-2; D perhaps matches TRBD1 (5 bases). Germline values: CDR1 MDHEN, CDR2 SYDVKM. V lost 5 bases to trimming and J lost 4 bases, with 11 bases between them. This CDR3 is 13 amino acids long.

DNA of the CDR3: TGTGCCGTTAGCGGGAGCTCCTACGAGCAGTACTTC. Translation: CAVSGSSYEQYF. V is TRBV2 and J is TRBJ2-7; 9 bases are shared with TRBD2. CDR1 and CDR2 from the germline V gene are SNHLY and FYNNEI. Germline trimming cut 11 bases from V and 0 bases from J; bases unmatched to any gene: 2. This CDR3 has 12 amino acids.

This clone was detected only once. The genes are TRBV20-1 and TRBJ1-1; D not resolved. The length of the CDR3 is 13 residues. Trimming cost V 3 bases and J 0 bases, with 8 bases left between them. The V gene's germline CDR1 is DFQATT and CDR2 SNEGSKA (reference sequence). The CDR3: CSASESLNTEAFF. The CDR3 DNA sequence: TGCAGTGCTAGTGAGAGTCTGAACACTGAAGCTTTCTTT.

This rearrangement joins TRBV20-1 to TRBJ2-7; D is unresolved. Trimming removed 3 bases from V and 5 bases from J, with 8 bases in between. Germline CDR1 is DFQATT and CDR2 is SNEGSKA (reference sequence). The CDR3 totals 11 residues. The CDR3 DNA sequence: TGCAGTGCTAGCCACATGAACGAGCAGTACTTC. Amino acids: CSASHMNEQYF.

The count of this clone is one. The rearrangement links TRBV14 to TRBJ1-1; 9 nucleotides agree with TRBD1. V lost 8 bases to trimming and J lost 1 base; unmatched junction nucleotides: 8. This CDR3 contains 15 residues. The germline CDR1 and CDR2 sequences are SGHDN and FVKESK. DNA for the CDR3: TGTGCCAGCCCTACAGGGGGCGCGGGGAACACTGAAGCTTTCTTT. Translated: CASPTGGAGNTEAFF.

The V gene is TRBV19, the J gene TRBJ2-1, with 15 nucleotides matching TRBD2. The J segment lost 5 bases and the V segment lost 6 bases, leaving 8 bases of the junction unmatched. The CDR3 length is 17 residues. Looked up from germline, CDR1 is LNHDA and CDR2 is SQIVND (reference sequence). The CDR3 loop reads CASSPGLAGGKNNEQFF. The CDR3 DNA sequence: TGTGCCAGTAGCCCGGGACTAGCGGGAGGTAAGAACAATGAGCAGTTCTTC.

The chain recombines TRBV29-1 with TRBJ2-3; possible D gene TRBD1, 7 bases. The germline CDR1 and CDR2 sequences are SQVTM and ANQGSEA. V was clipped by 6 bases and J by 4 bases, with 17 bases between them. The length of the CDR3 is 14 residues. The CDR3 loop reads CSVGGGRVPDTQYF. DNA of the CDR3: TGCAGCGTCGGAGGGGGCAGGGTCCCAGATACGCAGTATTTT.

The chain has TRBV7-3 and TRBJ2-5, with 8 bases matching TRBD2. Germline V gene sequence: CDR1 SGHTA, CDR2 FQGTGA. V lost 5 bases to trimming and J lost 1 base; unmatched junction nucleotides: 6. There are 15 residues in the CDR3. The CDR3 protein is CASSRSAGGQETQYF. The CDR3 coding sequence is TGTGCCAGCAGCCGGTCGGCGGGGGGCCAAGAGACCCAGTACTTC. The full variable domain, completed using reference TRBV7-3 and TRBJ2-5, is GAGVSQTPSNKVTEKGKYVELRCDPISGHTALYWYRQSLGQGPEFLIYFQGTGAADDSGLPNDRFFAVRPEGSVSTLKIQRTERGDSAVYLCASSRSAGGQETQYFGPGTRLLVL.

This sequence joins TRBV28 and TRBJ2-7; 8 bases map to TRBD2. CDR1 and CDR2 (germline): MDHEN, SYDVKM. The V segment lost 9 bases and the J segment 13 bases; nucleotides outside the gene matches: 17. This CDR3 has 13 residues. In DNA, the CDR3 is TGTGCCAGTAGACAGTACGTCGGAGCGGGGGAATACTTC. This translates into CASRQYVGAGEYF.